The 9 T cell receptor beta chains below come from one sample, sequenced in a study of regulatory T cells in long-lasting Graves disease. Indicated time point: newly diagnosed GD, antithyroid drugs for less than 3 months. PBMC RNA was the source of the TCR library. HTBI primers from iRepertoire and Arm-PCR of CDR3 regions yielded the TCR beta libraries. TCRdb itself ran the multiplex PCR reads through MiXCR, one entry per CDR3 protein. This sample carries hundreds of thousands of distinct CDR3 sequences, less than 20% of them seen once, and the ten largest clones take 22%. This specimen consisted of peripheral blood mononuclear cells (PBMCs), obtained at new diagnosis, from a patient treated with antithyroid drugs. These receptors originate from a female donor with Graves disease.

About this clonotype itself: This sequence may be a read error, since a much larger clone differs from it by one base. The CDR3 ends on some other residue instead of the conserved phenylalanine or tryptophan, so this is likely a read error. CDR3: CASSRPAPNEQFL. The CDR3 nucleotides read TGTGCCAGCAGCCGCCCCGCCCCCAATGAGCAGTTCCTC. V is TRBV6-1 and J is TRBJ2-1; no firm D call. Trimming stripped 6 bases from V and 6 bases from J, with 12 bases between. CDR1 is MNHNS and CDR2 is SASEGT in the germline V gene. This CDR3 spans 13 amino acids.

This clonotype has ten or more counts. V is TRBV20-1 and J is TRBJ2-5; no definite D call. Trimming removed 6 bases from V and 7 bases from J, with 18 bases in between. Germline CDR1 reads DFQATT; CDR2 reads SNEGSKA (reference sequence). The CDR3 has 13 residues. CDR3 bases: TGCAGTGCCCCCTGGACCTACCGAGGGACCCAGTACTTC. Translating it yields CSAPWTYRGTQYF.

Ten or more counts support this clonotype. This sequence joins TRBV7-3 and TRBJ2-1; a possible D gene is TRBD2 (7 bases). Germline loops: CDR1 SGHTA, CDR2 FQGTGA. The CDR3 length is 15 residues. V lost 8 bases, J lost 4 bases, and 18 bases lay in between. The CDR3 reads CASCYREGGYNEQFF. CDR3 nucleotides: TGTGCCAGCTGCTACAGGGAGGGAGGTTACAATGAGCAGTTCTTC.

The V gene is TRBV4-1, the J gene TRBJ1-3; 12 positions agree with TRBD1. The CDR3 runs to 16 residues. Germline V CDR1 and CDR2: MGHRA, YSYEKL. The junction had 5 bases not matched to a gene; V was cut back by 3 bases and J by 5 bases. The CDR3 protein is CASSQFRDRGRNTIYF. The CDR3 bases are TGCGCCAGCAGCCAGTTCCGGGACAGGGGGCGAAACACCATATATTTT.

This clonotype was detected ten times or more. The V and J genes are TRBV19 and TRBJ1-2, with 7 bases lining up with TRBD1. J was trimmed by 0 bases and V by 4 bases; bases with no gene match: 8. The germline V gene encodes CDR1 LNHDA and CDR2 SQIVND (reference sequence). The CDR3 has 16 amino acids. CDR3 loop: CASSTSQDRPNYGYTF. CDR3 coding DNA: TGTGCCAGTAGTACCAGCCAGGACAGGCCTAACTATGGCTACACCTTC.

This clonotype was seen at least ten times. This chain links TRBV7-9 with TRBJ2-7, with D unclear. The V and J ends lost 4 bases and 3 bases respectively, with 13 bases between them. CDR1 is SEHNR, CDR2 FQNEAQ, per germline (reference sequence). The CDR3 is 14 residues long. DNA for the CDR3: TGTGCCAGCAGCTCTTGGCGTTTTAGCTACGAGCAGTACTTC. Its translation: CASSSWRFSYEQYF. The full variable domain, with the rest looked up from reference TRBV7-9 and TRBJ2-7, is DTGVSQNPRHKITKRGQNVTFRCDPISEHNRLYWYRQTLGQGPEFLTYFQNEAQLEKSRLLSDRFSAERPKGSFSTLEIQRTEQGDSAMYLCASSSWRFSYEQYFGPGTRLTVT.

This clonotype was counted at least ten times. The chain uses TRBV20-1 and TRBJ2-5; D is possibly TRBD1 (6 bases). Looked up from germline, CDR1 is DFQATT and CDR2 is SNEGSKA (reference sequence). The CDR3 has 14 residues. The V end was cut by 6 bases, the J end by 2 bases, with 16 bases between. The CDR3 reads CSAGYRVGQETQYF. Written as DNA, the CDR3 is TGCAGTGCGGGGTACAGGGTAGGGCAAGAGACCCAGTACTTC.

This clonotype was observed many times. V is TRBV20-1 and J is TRBJ1-1; TRBD1 matches 7 bases. The germline V gene has CDR1 DFQATT and CDR2 SNEGSKA (reference sequence). The V and J ends lost 5 bases and 7 bases, in that order; junction bases with no gene match: 10. There are 13 residues in the CDR3. For the CDR3, the DNA is TGCAGTGCTCAGAGCGGGACAGCCCTTGAAGCTTTCTTT. It yields the protein CSAQSGTALEAFF.

This clonotype has ten or more counts. The chain recombines TRBV28 with TRBJ1-1, with 8 nucleotides matching TRBD1. The CDR3 spans 19 residues. The trim removed 1 base at V and 4 bases at J, leaving 17 bases unmatched. Germline CDR1 reads MDHEN; CDR2 reads SYDVKM. The CDR3 sequence is CASSLLSGAGRGRITEAFF. The CDR3 coding sequence is TGTGCCAGCAGTTTATTGTCCGGCGCGGGCAGGGGGCGCATCACTGAAGCTTTCTTT.